The entry that follows covers one T cell receptor beta chain sequence. What it binds is not known. Regarding donors, all were healthy bone marrow donors. Per germline, CDR1 SGHNT and CDR2 YENEEA. V gave up 5 bases and J gave up 8 bases; unmatched junction bases: 11. This CDR3 is 16 amino acids long. This entry belongs to a study of cytomegalovirus exposure and HLA in healthy donors. Findings and caveats of the study: The later analysis indicated that the majority of CMV-associated TCR beta chains appeared HLA-restricted.

The study ran its PCR with 60 Vbeta and 13 Jbeta primers. Profiled with immunoSEQ multiplex PCR; TCRdb holds only in-frame clones, not every one. This repertoire includes roughly 120,000 clones. The rearrangement uses TRBV11-3 and TRBJ2-1; 11 bases match TRBD2. The sequence was collected from a man aged 35 to 55 in good health and CMV-seronegative. The sequencing sample was made of PBMCs. This chain's CDR3 is CASSSRLAGSTDEQFF. The CDR3 DNA reads TGTGCCAGCAGCAGCCGACTAGCGGGATCGACGGATGAGCAGTTCTTC.